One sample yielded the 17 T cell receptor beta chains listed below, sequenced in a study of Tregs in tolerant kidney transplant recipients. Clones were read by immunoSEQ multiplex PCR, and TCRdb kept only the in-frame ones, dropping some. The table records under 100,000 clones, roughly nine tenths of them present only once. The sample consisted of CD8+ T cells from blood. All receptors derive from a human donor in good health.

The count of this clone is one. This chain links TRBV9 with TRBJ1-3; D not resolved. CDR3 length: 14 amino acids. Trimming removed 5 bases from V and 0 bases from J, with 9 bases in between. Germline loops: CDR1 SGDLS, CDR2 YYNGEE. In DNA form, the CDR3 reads TGTGCCAGCAGGGGCAGGAACTCTGGAAACACCATATATTTT. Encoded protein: CASRGRNSGNTIYF. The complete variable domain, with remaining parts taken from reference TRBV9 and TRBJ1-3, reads DSGVTQTPKHLITATGQRVTLRCSPRSGDLSVYWYQQSLDQGLQFLIQYYNGEERAKGNILERFSAQQFPDLHSELNLSSLELGDSALYFCASRGRNSGNTIYFGEGSWLTVV.

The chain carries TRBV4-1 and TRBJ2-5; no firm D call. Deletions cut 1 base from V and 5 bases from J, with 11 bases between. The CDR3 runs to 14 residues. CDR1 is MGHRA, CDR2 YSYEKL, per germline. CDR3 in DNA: TGCGCCAGCAGCCAAGGATCACTTCAGGAGACCCAGTACTTC. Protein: CASSQGSLQETQYF.

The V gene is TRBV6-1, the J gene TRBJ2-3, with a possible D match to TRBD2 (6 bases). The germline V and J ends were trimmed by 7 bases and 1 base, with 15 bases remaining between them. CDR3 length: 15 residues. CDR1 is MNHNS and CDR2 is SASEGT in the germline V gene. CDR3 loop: CASIRSPGGTDTQYF. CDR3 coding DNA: TGTGCCAGCATAAGGTCCCCGGGAGGCACAGATACGCAGTATTTT.

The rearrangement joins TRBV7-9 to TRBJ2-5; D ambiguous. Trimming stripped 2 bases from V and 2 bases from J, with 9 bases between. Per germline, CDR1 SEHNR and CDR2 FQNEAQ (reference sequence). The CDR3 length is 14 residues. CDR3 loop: CASSLSPEQETQYF. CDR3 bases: TGTGCCAGCAGCTTAAGTCCGGAGCAAGAGACCCAGTACTTC. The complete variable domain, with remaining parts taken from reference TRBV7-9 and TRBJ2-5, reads DTGVSQNPRHKITKRGQNVTFRCDPISEHNRLYWYRQTLGQGPEFLTYFQNEAQLEKSRLLSDRFSAERPKGSFSTLEIQRTEQGDSAMYLCASSLSPEQETQYFGPGTRLLVL.

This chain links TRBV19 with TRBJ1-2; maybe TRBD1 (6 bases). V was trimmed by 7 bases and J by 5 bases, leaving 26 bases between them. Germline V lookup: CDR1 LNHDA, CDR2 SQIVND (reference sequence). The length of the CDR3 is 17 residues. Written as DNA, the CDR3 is TGTGCCAGTACCATCCCCAAGTCGATCGGGGGCGCTTATGGCTACACCTTC. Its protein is CASTIPKSIGGAYGYTF.

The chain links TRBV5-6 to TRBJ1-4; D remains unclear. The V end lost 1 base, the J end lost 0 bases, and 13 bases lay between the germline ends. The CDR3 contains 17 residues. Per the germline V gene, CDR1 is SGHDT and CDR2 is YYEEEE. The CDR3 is CASSLFRPTTTNEKLFF. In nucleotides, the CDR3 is TGTGCCAGCAGCTTGTTTCGTCCAACCACAACTAATGAAAAACTGTTTTTT.

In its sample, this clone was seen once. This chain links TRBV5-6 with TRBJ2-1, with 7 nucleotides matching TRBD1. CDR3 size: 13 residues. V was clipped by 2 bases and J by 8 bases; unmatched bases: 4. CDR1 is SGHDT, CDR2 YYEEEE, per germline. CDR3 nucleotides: TGTGCCAGCAGCTTACAGGGGTCGCATGAGCAGTTCTTC. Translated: CASSLQGSHEQFF.

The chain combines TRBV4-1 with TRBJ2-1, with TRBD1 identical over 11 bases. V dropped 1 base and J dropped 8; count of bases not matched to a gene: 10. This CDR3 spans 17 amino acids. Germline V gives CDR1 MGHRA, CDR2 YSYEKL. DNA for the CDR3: TGCGCCAGCAGCCAAGGACCGGGACAGGGGGGCTCCGATGAGCAGTTCTTC. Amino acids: CASSQGPGQGGSDEQFF.

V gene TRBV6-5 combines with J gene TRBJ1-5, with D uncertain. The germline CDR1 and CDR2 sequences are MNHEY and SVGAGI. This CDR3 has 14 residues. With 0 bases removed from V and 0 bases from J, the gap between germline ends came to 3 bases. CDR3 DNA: TGTGCCAGCAGTTACTCTGCTAGCAATCAGCCCCAGCATTTT. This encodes CASSYSASNQPQHF.

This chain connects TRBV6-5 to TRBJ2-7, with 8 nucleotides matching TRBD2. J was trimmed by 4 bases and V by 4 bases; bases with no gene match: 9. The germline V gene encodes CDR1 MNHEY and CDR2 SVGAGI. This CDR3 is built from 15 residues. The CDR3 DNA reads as TGTGCCAGCAGTTGGGGCGGGGGGAACCCGTACGAGCAGTACTTC. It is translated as CASSWGGGNPYEQYF.

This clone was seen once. This chain's CDR3 is CASSVDRTGGSYTF. The CDR3 DNA follows: TGTGCCAGCAGCGTAGACAGGACAGGGGGGAGCTACACCTTC. The V and J genes are TRBV9 and TRBJ1-2, with TRBD1 matching 10 bases. This CDR3 has 14 residues. V lost 0 bases to trimming and J lost 9 bases; unmatched junction nucleotides: 5. Germline CDR1 SGDLS, CDR2 YYNGEE.

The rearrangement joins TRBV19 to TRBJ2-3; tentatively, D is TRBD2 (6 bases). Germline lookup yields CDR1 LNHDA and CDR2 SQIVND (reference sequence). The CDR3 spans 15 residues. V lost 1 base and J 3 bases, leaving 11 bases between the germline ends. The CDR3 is CASSIGRGRTDTQYF. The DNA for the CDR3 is TGTGCCAGTAGTATAGGGCGGGGAAGGACAGATACGCAGTATTTT.

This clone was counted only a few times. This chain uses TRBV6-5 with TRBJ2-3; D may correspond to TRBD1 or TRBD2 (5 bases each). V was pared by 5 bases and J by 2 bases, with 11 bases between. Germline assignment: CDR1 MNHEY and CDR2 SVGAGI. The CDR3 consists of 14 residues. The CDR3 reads CASSEGPNTDTQYF. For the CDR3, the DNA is TGTGCCAGCAGTGAGGGACCGAACACAGATACGCAGTATTTT.

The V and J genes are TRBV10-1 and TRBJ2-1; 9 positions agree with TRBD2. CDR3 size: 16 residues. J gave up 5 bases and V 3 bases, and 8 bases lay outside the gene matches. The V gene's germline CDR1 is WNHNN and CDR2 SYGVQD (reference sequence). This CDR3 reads CASSDRRGGADNEQFF. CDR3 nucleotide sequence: TGCGCCAGCAGTGACCGGCGCGGGGGGGCGGACAATGAGCAGTTCTTC.

CDR3 DNA sequence: TGCGCCAGCAGACCGGGACAGAACTCCTACAATGAGCAGTTCTTC. Its translation: CASRPGQNSYNEQFF. J is TRBJ2-1 and V is TRBV5-1; TRBD1 aligns across 7 bases. J gave up 0 bases and V 5 bases, and 5 bases lay outside the gene matches. Germline CDR1 SGHRS, CDR2 YFSETQ. The CDR3 runs to 15 residues.

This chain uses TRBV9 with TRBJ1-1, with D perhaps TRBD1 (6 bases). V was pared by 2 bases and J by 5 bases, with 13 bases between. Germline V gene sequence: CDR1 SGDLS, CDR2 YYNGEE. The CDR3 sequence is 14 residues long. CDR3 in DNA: TGTGCCAGCAGCGTCATTAAGGGGGGTACTGAAGCTTTCTTT. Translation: CASSVIKGGTEAFF.

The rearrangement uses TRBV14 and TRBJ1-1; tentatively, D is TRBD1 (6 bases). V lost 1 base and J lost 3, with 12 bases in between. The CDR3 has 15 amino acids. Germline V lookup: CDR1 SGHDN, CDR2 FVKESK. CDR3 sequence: CASSQGPGADTEAFF. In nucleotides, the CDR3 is TGTGCCAGCAGCCAAGGACCGGGGGCGGACACTGAAGCTTTCTTT.